The clone carrying this T cell receptor (beta chain) was observed a single time. The antigen is unknown. This specimen belongs to a study of graft-versus-host responses after intestinal transplantation. Study observations and caveats: Detected in recipient marrow were GvH clones, some of which were first observed in ileum or blood.

Some clones are missing from TCRdb's copy, which holds only in-frame ones; the method was immunoSEQ multiplex PCR. The profile shows 75,000 to 100,000 clones, 90% to 95% of them singletons. The source is a human donor who was the organ donor for an intestinal transplant. This material consisted of unstimulated CD4+ T cells sorted from spleen or lymph node cells, taken before transplant.

The CDR3 loop is CASSLDRGHQPQHF. As DNA, the CDR3 is TGTGCCAGCAGTCTCGACAGGGGGCATCAGCCCCAGCATTTT. J is TRBJ1-5 and V is TRBV6-6, with 10 nucleotides matching TRBD1. The CDR3 has 14 residues. Per germline, CDR1 MNHNY and CDR2 SVGAGI (reference sequence). The ends lost 5 bases at V and 5 bases at J; junction bases unmatched: 3.